The 28 T cell receptor beta chains below were found in one sample sequenced in a study of cytomegalovirus exposure and HLA in healthy donors. Amplification used 60 Vbeta primers and 13 Jbeta primers. Method: immunoSEQ multiplex PCR; TCRdb's copy keeps in-frame clones and lacks some. Of 150,000 to 200,000 clones listed, around four fifths are singletons. Sequencing input: PBMCs. The receptors stem from a woman in her thirties in good health and CMV-seronegative.

There are a few counts of this clone. The rearrangement joins TRBV19 to TRBJ1-1; 8 bases match TRBD1. The V gene's germline CDR1 is LNHDA and CDR2 SQIVND (reference sequence). Unmatched junction bases numbered 13, after V lost 4 bases and J lost 6 bases. The CDR3 runs 16 residues. The CDR3 here is CASSTPGTGPPSEAFF. CDR3 in DNA: TGTGCCAGTAGTACCCCCGGGACAGGTCCCCCTTCTGAAGCTTTCTTT.

The CDR3 region is CASSSTPGPYEQYF. The DNA of the CDR3 is TGTGCCAGCAGCTCTACCCCTGGGCCCTACGAGCAGTACTTC. The genes are TRBV7-2 and TRBJ2-7; unclear D gene. The CDR3 length is 14 residues. Trimming pared 4 bases from V and 2 bases from J, leaving 12 bases between. Germline V gene lookup returns CDR1 SGHTA and CDR2 FQGNSA.

The V gene is TRBV7-2, the J gene TRBJ2-5; 8 positions match TRBD2. The length of the CDR3 is 19 residues. V shed 2 bases and J 5 bases; nucleotides not matched to a gene: 19. Germline loops: CDR1 SGHTA, CDR2 FQGNSA. Written as DNA, the CDR3 is TGTGCCAGCAGCTTATTTGTTTTCCGTCGCGGGGGGCTCGGGGAGACCCAGTACTTC. Translating gives CASSLFVFRRGGLGETQYF.

The chain uses TRBV5-8 and TRBJ1-2; D is undetermined. V lost 3 bases to trimming and J lost 0 bases, with 6 bases between them. The germline V gene has CDR1 SGHTS and CDR2 YDEGEE. This CDR3 spans 13 amino acids. This CDR3 is CASSSSSNYGYTF. CDR3 bases: TGTGCCAGCAGCTCGAGTTCTAACTATGGCTACACCTTC.

In regard to this clone: An end of the junction differs from the germline gene, which may be a read error. The V call is TRBV7-9, the J call TRBJ1-4; no definite D call. Germline lookup yields CDR1 SEHNR and CDR2 FQNEAQ (reference sequence). CDR3 size: 12 residues. The CDR3 loop is CASSLGAERLFF. The CDR3 nucleotides are TGTGCCAGCAGCTTAGGGGCAGAAAGACTGTTTTTT.

V is TRBV30 and J is TRBJ1-6; possible D gene TRBD1, 6 bases. This CDR3 spans 14 amino acids. Trimming stripped 2 bases from V and 6 bases from J, with 11 bases between. Germline CDR1 GTSNPN, CDR2 SVGIG (reference sequence). In nucleotides, the CDR3 is TGTGCCTGGAGTCAAGACAGGACTAATTCACCCCTCCACTTT. Encoded protein: CAWSQDRTNSPLHF.

This chain connects TRBV7-2 to TRBJ1-2, with D perhaps matching TRBD1 (6 bases). Germline lookup yields CDR1 SGHTA and CDR2 FQGNSA. The CDR3 totals 15 residues. Trimming stripped 5 bases from V and 4 bases from J, with 17 bases between. CDR3 sequence reads: CASSPARDKIYGYTF. The DNA of the CDR3 is TGTGCCAGCAGCCCGGCCCGGGACAAGATCTATGGCTACACCTTC.

J is TRBJ1-1 and V is TRBV9; D is possibly TRBD1 (6 bases). The CDR3 extends over 18 amino acids. Germline lookup yields CDR1 SGDLS and CDR2 YYNGEE. V shed 3 bases and J shed 6 bases, with 27 bases lying between them. The CDR3 coding sequence is TGTGCCAGCAGCGACCGGGGACAACCTACGAATAAACCCCCTGAAGCTTTCTTT. It encodes CASSDRGQPTNKPPEAFF. Full variable domain (rest looked up from reference TRBV9 and TRBJ1-1): DSGVTQTPKHLITATGQRVTLRCSPRSGDLSVYWYQQSLDQGLQFLIQYYNGEERAKGNILERFSAQQFPDLHSELNLSSLELGDSALYFCASSDRGQPTNKPPEAFFGQGTRLTVV.

This clone came up once. CDR3 sequence (DNA): TGTGCCAGCAGTTACATCCCGAGCTCCTACGAGCAGTACTTC. This gives the protein CASSYIPSSYEQYF. The V and J genes are TRBV6-6 and TRBJ2-7, with D unclear. Germline V gene sequence: CDR1 MNHNY, CDR2 SVGAGI (reference sequence). V was trimmed by 2 bases and J by 0 bases, leaving 8 bases between them. The CDR3 spans 14 residues.

The CDR3 region has the DNA TGTGCCAGCAGCTCCTCTATAGCGGGGGATTCCTACGAGCAGTACTTC. Its protein is CASSSSIAGDSYEQYF. The chain has TRBV7-2 and TRBJ2-7, with 9 bases aligning to TRBD2. CDR1 and CDR2 (germline): SGHTA, FQGNSA. The V segment lost 4 bases and the J segment 1 base; nucleotides outside the gene matches: 8. The CDR3 has 16 amino acids.

This chain links TRBV4-1 with TRBJ1-2; D possibly corresponds to TRBD1 (6 bases). The V gene's germline CDR1 is MGHRA and CDR2 YSYEKL. The CDR3 extends over 15 amino acids. The V and J ends lost 4 bases and 12 bases respectively, with 24 bases between them. CDR3: CASSPLEGARTADTF. The CDR3 region has the DNA TGCGCCAGCAGCCCACTCGAGGGAGCAAGGACAGCCGACACCTTC.

The rearrangement joins TRBV4-3 to TRBJ1-1, with no clear D. Looked up from germline, CDR1 is LGHNA and CDR2 is YSLEER. V was trimmed by 0 bases and J by 1 base, leaving 12 bases between them. This CDR3 is 16 amino acids long. The CDR3 here is CASSQEAGHSNTEAFF. The DNA of the CDR3 is TGCGCCAGCAGCCAAGAGGCAGGTCACTCGAACACTGAAGCTTTCTTT.

The chain has TRBV4-1 and TRBJ1-1, with unresolved D. This CDR3 region has 16 residues. Germline values: CDR1 MGHRA, CDR2 YSYEKL. V was clipped by 0 bases and J by 1 base, with 12 bases between them. The CDR3 protein is CASSQDLPAWNTEAFF. CDR3 coding DNA: TGCGCCAGCAGCCAAGATCTCCCAGCGTGGAACACTGAAGCTTTCTTT.

The rearrangement uses TRBV14 and TRBJ2-1; TRBD1 matches at 8 bases. Germline values: CDR1 SGHDN, CDR2 FVKESK. This CDR3 is 15 amino acids long. V shed 4 bases and J 0 bases; nucleotides not matched to a gene: 2. This CDR3 is CASSPTGASYNEQFF. The DNA of the CDR3 is TGTGCCAGCAGCCCGACAGGGGCCTCCTACAATGAGCAGTTCTTC.

V is TRBV30 and J is TRBJ1-4, with 7 bases identical to TRBD1. Germline CDR1 reads GTSNPN; CDR2 reads SVGIG (reference sequence). The CDR3 is 15 residues long. V was clipped by 3 bases and J by 8 bases; unmatched bases: 12. The DNA of the CDR3 is TGTGCCTGGAGGGGGCTGACAGGGATCAACGAAAAACTGTTTTTT. It codes for CAWRGLTGINEKLFF.

This clone has a single count. The CDR3 DNA sequence: TGTGCCAGCAGCGTCCGGGACAGGGGGCTTGGTGGCTACACCTTC. As protein: CASSVRDRGLGGYTF. The chain couples TRBV9 to TRBJ1-2; TRBD1 agrees at 12 bases. The trim removed 2 bases at V and 7 bases at J, leaving 6 bases unmatched. The CDR3 has 15 amino acids. Germline CDR1 SGDLS, CDR2 YYNGEE.

Only a few counts were recorded for this clone. V is TRBV5-1 and J is TRBJ2-3; D is unclear. The germline V gene has CDR1 SGHRS and CDR2 YFSETQ. V lost 4 bases, J lost 0 bases, and 6 bases lay in between. CDR3 length: 13 amino acids. CDR3 sequence: CASSVPSTDTQYF. As DNA, the CDR3 is TGCGCCAGCAGCGTTCCGAGCACAGATACGCAGTATTTT.

This chain connects TRBV10-3 to TRBJ2-5; TRBD2 aligns across 8 bases. The junction had 6 bases not matched to a gene; V was cut back by 4 bases and J by 5 bases. This CDR3 spans 14 amino acids. Germline assignment: CDR1 ENHRY and CDR2 SYGVKD. The CDR3, as DNA: TGTGCCATCAGTGGCGGACTAGCTTCGGAGACCCAGTACTTC. This sequence encodes CAISGGLASETQYF.

The rearrangement joins TRBV2 to TRBJ2-7, with D maybe TRBD1 (6 bases). There are 13 residues in the CDR3. CDR1 is SNHLY, CDR2 FYNNEI, per germline. V was cut by 4 bases and J by 4 bases, with 11 bases left in between. This chain's CDR3 is CASSGQGRYEQYF. CDR3 in DNA: TGTGCCAGCAGTGGGCAGGGGCGGTACGAGCAGTACTTC.

The chain uses TRBV4-2 and TRBJ2-7; 11 bases are shared with TRBD2. V gave up 0 bases and J gave up 2 bases; unmatched junction bases: 0. Germline V gene data show CDR1 as LGHNA and CDR2 as YNFKEQ. This CDR3 is 15 amino acids long. CDR3 coding DNA: TGTGCCAGCAGCCAAGAGACTAGCGGGGCCTACGAGCAGTACTTC. Protein sequence: CASSQETSGAYEQYF.

This rearrangement joins TRBV9 to TRBJ1-1, with TRBD1 matching 8 bases. The CDR3 totals 15 residues. Germline CDR1 SGDLS, CDR2 YYNGEE. The ends lost 0 bases at V and 5 bases at J; junction bases unmatched: 6. The CDR3 DNA follows: TGTGCCAGCAGCGTAGCGACAGGGGTGGGTACTGAAGCTTTCTTT. This translates into CASSVATGVGTEAFF.

V gene TRBV29-1 combines with J gene TRBJ2-1; the match to TRBD1 covers 7 bases. V lost 5 bases, J lost 6 bases, and 4 bases stayed unmatched. Germline V CDR1 and CDR2: SQVTM, ANQGSEA. The CDR3 totals 12 residues. The DNA for the CDR3 is TGCAGCGTTCGACAGGGTACCAATGAGCAGTTCTTC. It translates to CSVRQGTNEQFF.

The rearrangement joins TRBV9 to TRBJ2-5, with 9 bases aligning to TRBD2. After removal of 2 bases from V and 5 bases from J, the junction contained 4 bases not matched to a gene. This CDR3 contains 14 residues. The germline V gene has CDR1 SGDLS and CDR2 YYNGEE. CDR3 nucleotide sequence: TGTGCCAGCAGCGTTAGCGGGGGTGGGGAGACCCAGTACTTC. This gives the protein CASSVSGGGETQYF.

The V call is TRBV2, the J call TRBJ2-2, with TRBD1 matching 8 bases. Germline V gene data show CDR1 as SNHLY and CDR2 as FYNNEI. After removal of 6 bases from V and 7 bases from J, the junction contained 7 bases not matched to a gene. This CDR3 has 14 residues. CDR3: CASRRQGAGGELFF. DNA of the CDR3: TGTGCCAGCAGGAGGCAGGGGGCGGGCGGGGAGCTGTTTTTT.

Of note for this clone: Its ends do not fully match the called genes, so a read error is possible. The chain has TRBV5-8 and TRBJ1-2, with D perhaps TRBD1 (6 bases). CDR1 and CDR2 from the germline V gene are SGHTS and YDEGEE. The CDR3 is 12 residues long. Here the CDR3 DNA reads TGTGCCAGCAGCTTGGAAAGTACAGGGCGTGGGTTC. Translated: CASSLESTGRGF.

DNA of the CDR3: TGTGCCAGTAGTATTGGACAAGGCCGGCAATATGGCTACACCTTC. This gives the protein CASSIGQGRQYGYTF. The genes are TRBV19 and TRBJ1-2, with D possibly being TRBD1 (5 bases). In germline, CDR1 is LNHDA, CDR2 SQIVND (reference sequence). V was trimmed by 3 bases and J by 5 bases, leaving 16 bases between them. CDR3 length: 15 amino acids.

The genes are TRBV27 and TRBJ2-7; 8 bases match TRBD1. The length of the CDR3 is 14 residues. Germline assignment: CDR1 MNHEY and CDR2 SMNVEV (reference sequence). V trimming: 1 base; J trimming: 2 bases; junction bases outside the gene matches: 1. The CDR3 coding sequence is TGTGCCAGCAGTTTATGGGACAGGACCTACGAGCAGTACTTC. It translates to CASSLWDRTYEQYF.

The chain employs TRBV28 and TRBJ1-6; D gene unclear. The V gene's germline CDR1 is MDHEN and CDR2 SYDVKM. Deletions cut 5 bases from V and 2 bases from J, with 7 bases between. The length of the CDR3 is 14 residues. CDR3 DNA: TGTGCCAGCAGTCCCCCTCCCTATAATTCACCCCTCCACTTT. The encoded protein is CASSPPPYNSPLHF. Full variable domain (remainder filled in from reference TRBV28 and TRBJ1-6): DVKVTQSSRYLVKRTGEKVFLECVQDMDHENMFWYRQDPGLGLRLIYFSYDVKMKEKGDIPEGYSVSREKKERFSLILESASTNQTSMYLCASSPPPYNSPLHFGNGTRLTVT.